A single sample gave rise to the 9 T cell receptor beta chains below, sequenced in a study of beta chain features in type 1 diabetes. The study reverse transcribed the entire isolated RNA, so it sequenced expressed TCRB transcripts. TCRdb's copy holds only in-frame clones and misses some; the assay was immunoSEQ multiplex PCR. The table lists roughly 150,000 clones, 7.5% to 9.5% of them singletons. Sequenced: central memory CD4+ T cells from blood. The source of these receptors is a woman aged 18-29 years in good health.

DNA for the CDR3: TGTGCCAGTATCAGGGAAGGGCTACCGAACACTGAAGCTTTCTTT. It is translated as CASIREGLPNTEAFF. The chain recombines TRBV19 with TRBJ1-1; D possibly corresponds to TRBD1 (5 bases). The ends were cut back, 7 bases at V and 1 base at J, with 16 bases in the middle. The CDR3 spans 15 residues. Per germline, CDR1 LNHDA and CDR2 SQIVND (reference sequence).

The chain carries TRBV5-6 and TRBJ2-2, with D unclear. Trimming took off 0 bases at V and 3 bases at J, with 9 bases between the two ends. CDR3 size: 15 residues. Looked up from germline, CDR1 is SGHDT and CDR2 is YYEEEE. The CDR3 nucleotides are TGTGCCAGCAGCTTGGGTCCAGACTACACCGGGGAGCTGTTTTTT. This codes for CASSLGPDYTGELFF.

This clone was detected a few times. The chain uses TRBV6-6 and TRBJ2-2, with 13 positions matching TRBD2. This CDR3 spans 16 amino acids. The germline V gene encodes CDR1 MNHNY and CDR2 SVGAGI (reference sequence). The V gene end was trimmed by 5 bases and the J gene end by 5 bases; junction bases not matched to a gene: 5. CDR3 sequence: CASSKLTSGGTGELFF. In DNA, the CDR3 is TGTGCCAGCAGTAAACTGACTAGCGGGGGGACCGGGGAGCTGTTTTTT.

The J gene is TRBJ1-1, the V gene TRBV9; D is unresolved. This CDR3 has 13 amino acids. V shed 7 bases and J shed 0 bases, with 10 bases lying between them. CDR1 and CDR2 (germline): SGDLS, YYNGEE. CDR3 bases: TGTGCCAGCGCGAGGGCCTTGAACACTGAAGCTTTCTTT. This translates into CASARALNTEAFF.

This chain links TRBV15 with TRBJ1-5; TRBD1 agrees at 8 bases. The junction had 5 bases not matched to a gene; V was cut back by 0 bases and J by 7 bases. The CDR3 loop spans 15 amino acids. Looked up from germline, CDR1 is LNHNV and CDR2 is YYDKDF (reference sequence). CDR3 sequence (DNA): TGTGCCACCAGCAGAGATTTACAGGGGGAGCAGCCCCAGCATTTT. Translating it yields CATSRDLQGEQPQHF.

CDR3: CASSLYGQETQYF. The DNA for the CDR3 is TGTGCCAGCAGCTTATACGGCCAAGAGACCCAGTACTTC. V and J are TRBV7-3 and TRBJ2-5, with D hard to call. The CDR3 totals 13 residues. The germline gives CDR1 SGHTA, CDR2 FQGTGA. V lost 2 bases and J lost 1, with 5 bases in between.

Only a few counts were recorded for this clone. The chain couples TRBV5-4 to TRBJ2-7; 9 bases line up with TRBD2. CDR1 is SGHNT and CDR2 is YYREEE in the germline V gene (reference sequence). The CDR3 loop spans 16 amino acids. With 3 bases clipped from V and 6 bases from J, the junction kept 13 bases outside the gene matches. The CDR3 protein is CASSSGGGSGGLEQYF. Here the CDR3 DNA reads TGTGCCAGCAGCTCCGGGGGTGGTAGCGGGGGCCTCGAGCAGTACTTC.

This clone appeared a few times. The gene calls are TRBV2 and TRBJ1-5; D gene unclear. There are 14 residues in the CDR3. Germline CDR1 is SNHLY and CDR2 is FYNNEI. Trimming pared 8 bases from V and 5 bases from J, leaving 16 bases between. The CDR3, as DNA: TGTGCCAGCGCTCCTGACCCCGGGTATCAGCCCCAGCATTTT. Translated: CASAPDPGYQPQHF.

This clone has a handful of counts. J is TRBJ2-7 and V is TRBV7-3; no clear D. The J call is uncertain, as TRBJ2-1 better fits the DNA end. Germline CDR1 and CDR2: SGHTA and FQGTGA. The CDR3 covers 14 residues. CDR3 in amino acids: CASSLTHGDNEQFF. The CDR3, as DNA: TGTGCCAGCAGCTTAACCCACGGTGACAATGAGCAGTTCTTC.